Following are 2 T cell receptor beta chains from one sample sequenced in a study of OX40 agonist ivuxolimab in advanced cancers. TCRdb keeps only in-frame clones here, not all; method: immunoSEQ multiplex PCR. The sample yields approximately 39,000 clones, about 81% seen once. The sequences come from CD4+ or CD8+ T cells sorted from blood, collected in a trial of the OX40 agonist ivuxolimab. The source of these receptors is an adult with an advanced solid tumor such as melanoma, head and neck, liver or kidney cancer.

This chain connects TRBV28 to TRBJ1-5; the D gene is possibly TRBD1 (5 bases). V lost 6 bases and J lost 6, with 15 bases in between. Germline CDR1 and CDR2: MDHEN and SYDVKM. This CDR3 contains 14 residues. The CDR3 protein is CASSQYGAGQPQHF. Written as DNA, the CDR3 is TGTGCCAGCAGCCAGTACGGGGCCGGTCAGCCCCAGCATTTT.

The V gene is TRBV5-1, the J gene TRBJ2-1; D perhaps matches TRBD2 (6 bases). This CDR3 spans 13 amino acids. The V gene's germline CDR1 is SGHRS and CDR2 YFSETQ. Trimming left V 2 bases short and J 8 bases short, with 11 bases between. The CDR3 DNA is TGCGCCAGCAGCTTACGGGGGTTGGATGAGCAGTTCTTC. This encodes CASSLRGLDEQFF.